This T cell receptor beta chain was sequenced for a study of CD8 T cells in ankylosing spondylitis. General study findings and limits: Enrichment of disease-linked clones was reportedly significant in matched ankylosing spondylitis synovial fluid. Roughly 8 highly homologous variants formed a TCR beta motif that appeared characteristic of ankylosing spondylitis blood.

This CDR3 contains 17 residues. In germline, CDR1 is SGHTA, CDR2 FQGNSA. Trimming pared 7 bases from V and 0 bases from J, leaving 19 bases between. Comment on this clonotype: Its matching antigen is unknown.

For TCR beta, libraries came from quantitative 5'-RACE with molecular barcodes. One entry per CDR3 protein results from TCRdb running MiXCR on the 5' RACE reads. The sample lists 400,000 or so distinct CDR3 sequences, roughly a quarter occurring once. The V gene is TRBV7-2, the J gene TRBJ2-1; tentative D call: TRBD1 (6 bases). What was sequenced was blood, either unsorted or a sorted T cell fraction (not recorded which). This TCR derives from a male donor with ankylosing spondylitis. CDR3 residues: CASNPGQGRGSYNEQFF. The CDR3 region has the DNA TGTGCCAGCAACCCCGGTCAGGGGAGAGGCTCCTACAATGAGCAGTTCTTC.